The TCR beta chain under discussion was sequenced for a study of blood T cell repertoires in COVID-19. The CDR3 consists of 16 residues. Trimming pared 4 bases from V and 0 bases from J, leaving 13 bases between. Germline V CDR1 and CDR2: MNHNS, SASEGT. Generated by immunoSEQ multiplex PCR, the TCRdb table keeps only in-frame clones and is missing some. The repertoire holds 95,000 to 120,000 clones, with more than 80% as singletons. The source is a woman aged 55-70 years with COVID-19, enrolled during active disease. Sequenced sample: peripheral blood. This chain uses TRBV6-1 with TRBJ1-5; possibly TRBD1 for D (5 bases). Here the CDR3 reads CASSVYGAYSNQPQHF. Here the CDR3 DNA reads TGTGCCAGCAGTGTTTATGGGGCCTATAGCAATCAGCCCCAGCATTTT.